The table lists the clone carrying this TCR beta chain with a few counts. This entry is derived from a study of CD8+ T cells in alopecia areata. Across the study: Tofacitinib therapy took 6 to 18 months; 6 months off drug came after.

Reverse transcription of extracted RNA yielded cDNA, which provided the sequencing template. Some clones are missing from TCRdb's copy, which holds only in-frame ones; the method was immunoSEQ multiplex PCR. The sample lists 150,000 to 250,000 clones, roughly 64% seen once, with roughly 5.8% in the top ten. Stated treatment: oral pan-JAK inhibitor, 5-10 mg twice daily. Researchers gathered lesional scalp punch biopsies and peripheral blood from patients with alopecia areata. The ends lost 3 bases at V and 7 bases at J; junction bases unmatched: 8. CDR1 MDHEN and CDR2 SYDVKM come from the germline V gene. The CDR3 is 14 amino acids.

The specimen comprised CD4+ T cells sorted from blood, sampled at week 24, from a patient treated with tofacitinib. This rearrangement joins TRBV28 to TRBJ2-7; 8 bases agree with TRBD1. The source is a human donor with alopecia areata. The CDR3 region is CASSFRDRRSEQYF. The CDR3 DNA reads TGTGCCAGCAGTTTCCGGGACAGGCGGTCAGAGCAGTACTTC.